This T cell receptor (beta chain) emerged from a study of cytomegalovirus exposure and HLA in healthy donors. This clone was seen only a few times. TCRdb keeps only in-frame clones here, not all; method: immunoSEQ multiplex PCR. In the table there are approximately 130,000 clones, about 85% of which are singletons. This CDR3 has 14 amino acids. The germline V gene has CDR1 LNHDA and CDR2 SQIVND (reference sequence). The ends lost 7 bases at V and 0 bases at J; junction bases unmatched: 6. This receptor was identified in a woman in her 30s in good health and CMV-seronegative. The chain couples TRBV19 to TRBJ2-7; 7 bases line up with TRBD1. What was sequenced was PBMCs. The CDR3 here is CASIETGDSYEQYF. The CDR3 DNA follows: TGTGCCAGTATTGAAACAGGGGACTCCTACGAGCAGTACTTC.